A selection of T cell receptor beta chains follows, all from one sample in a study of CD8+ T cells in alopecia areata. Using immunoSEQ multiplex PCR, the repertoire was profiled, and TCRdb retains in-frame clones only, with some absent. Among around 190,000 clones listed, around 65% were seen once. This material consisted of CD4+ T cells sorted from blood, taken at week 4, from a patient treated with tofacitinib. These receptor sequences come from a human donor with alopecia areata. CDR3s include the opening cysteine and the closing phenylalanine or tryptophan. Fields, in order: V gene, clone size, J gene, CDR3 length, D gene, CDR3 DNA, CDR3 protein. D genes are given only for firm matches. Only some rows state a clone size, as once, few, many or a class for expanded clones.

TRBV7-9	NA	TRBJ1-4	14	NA	TGTGCCAGCAGCTTAGGCAACGGGGACGAAAAACTGTTTTTT	CASSLGNGDEKLFF
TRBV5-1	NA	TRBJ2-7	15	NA	TGCGCCAGCAGCTCACTGGAGGACAGTTCCTACGAGCAGTACTTC	CASSSLEDSSYEQYF
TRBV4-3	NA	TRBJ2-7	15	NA	TGCGCCAGCAGCCAAGAGTGGTCGTACAAGGGGGAGCAGTACTTC	CASSQEWSYKGEQYF
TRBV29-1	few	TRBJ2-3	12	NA	TGCAGCGTTGATCGCGGTGAAGATACGCAGTATTTT	CSVDRGEDTQYF
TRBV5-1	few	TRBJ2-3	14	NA	TGCGCCAGCAGCTCCGCAGGGTCCGGAGATACGCAGTATTTT	CASSSAGSGDTQYF
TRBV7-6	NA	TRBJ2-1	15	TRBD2	TGTGCCAGCAGCTCAGGCGGGGGCTCCTACAATGAGCAGTTCTTC	CASSSGGGSYNEQFF
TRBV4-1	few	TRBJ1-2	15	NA	TGCGCCAGCAGCCCATGGGACGGGCAGAACTATGGCTACACCTTC	CASSPWDGQNYGYTF
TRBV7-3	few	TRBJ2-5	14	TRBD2	TGTGCCAGCAGCTTGGGGACTAGTGGGGAGACCCAGTACTTC	CASSLGTSGETQYF
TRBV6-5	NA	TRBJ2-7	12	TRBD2	TGTGCCAGCAGGACTAGCGGTTACGAGCAGTACTTC	CASRTSGYEQYF
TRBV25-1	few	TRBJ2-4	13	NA	TGTGCCAGCAGTGTCGTGGGGGTAGACATTCAGTACTTC	CASSVVGVDIQYF
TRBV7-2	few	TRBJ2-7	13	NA	TGTGCCAGCAGACGTCATTCAGACTACGAGCAGTACTTC	CASRRHSDYEQYF
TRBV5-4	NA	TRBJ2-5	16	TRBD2	TGTGCCAGCAGCTTGGGTACTAGCGGGGCACAAGAGACCCAGTACTTC	CASSLGTSGAQETQYF
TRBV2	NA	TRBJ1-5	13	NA	TGTGCCAGCAGTGGAGGGGGCAATCAGCCCCAGCATTTT	CASSGGGNQPQHF
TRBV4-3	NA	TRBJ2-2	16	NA	TGCGCCAGCAGCCAAGAGACCTGGACGAACACCGGGGAGCTGTTTTTT	CASSQETWTNTGELFF
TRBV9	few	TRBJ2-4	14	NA	TGTGCCAGCAGCGTAGTGGACAGAGGAGGCATTCAGTACTTC	CASSVVDRGGIQYF
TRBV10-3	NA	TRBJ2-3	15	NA	TGTGCCATCAGAAGGGCGGAGCTGACAACAGATACGCAGTATTTT	CAIRRAELTTDTQYF
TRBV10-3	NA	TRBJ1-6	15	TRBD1	TGTGCCATCAGCCCCCCGACAGGGCCGGATTCACCCCTCCACTTT	CAISPPTGPDSPLHF
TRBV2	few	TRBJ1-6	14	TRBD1	TGTGCCAGCAGTGGGGGGACAGAGAATTCACCCCTCCACTTT	CASSGGTENSPLHF
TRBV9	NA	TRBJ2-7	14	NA	TGTGCCAGCAGCGTAGAATCCAACCCCTACGAGCAGTACTTC	CASSVESNPYEQYF
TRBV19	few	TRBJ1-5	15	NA	TGTGCCAGTAGTAGGGAAGGACAGCGCAATCAGCCCCAGCATTTT	CASSREGQRNQPQHF
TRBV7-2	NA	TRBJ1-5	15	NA	TGTGCCAGCAGCTTAGAAGGGACTCAGAATCAGCCCCAGCATTTT	CASSLEGTQNQPQHF
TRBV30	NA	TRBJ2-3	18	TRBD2	TGTGCCTGGACCCCGACTAGCGGGGGGCCGCTCAGTAGGGATACGCAGTATTTT	CAWTPTSGGPLSRDTQYF
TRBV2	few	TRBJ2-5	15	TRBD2	TGTGCCAGCAGTTCGCGGACTAGCGGGGGACAGACCCAGTACTTC	CASSSRTSGGQTQYF
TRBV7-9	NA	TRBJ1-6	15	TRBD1	TGTGCCAGCAGCATCAACAGGGGGCGGAATTCACCCCTCCACTTT	CASSINRGRNSPLHF
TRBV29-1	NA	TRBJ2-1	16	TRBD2	TGCAGCGCCTTCCGGACTACTAGCGGGGGTGGCAATGAGCAGTTCTTC	CSAFRTTSGGGNEQFF
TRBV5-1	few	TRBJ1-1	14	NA	TGCGCCAGCAGCGTCGCTGCGGGGGACACTGAAGCTTTCTTT	CASSVAAGDTEAFF
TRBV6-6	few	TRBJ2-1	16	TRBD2	TGTGCCAGCAGTAATAAACCGGGACTAGCGAACAATGAGCAGTTCTTC	CASSNKPGLANNEQFF
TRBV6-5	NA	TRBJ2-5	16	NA	TGTGCCAGCAGTTACACCCCTTTTGGGGATGCGTCGACCCAGTACTTC	CASSYTPFGDASTQYF
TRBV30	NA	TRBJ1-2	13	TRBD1	TGTGCCTGGGTTACAGGGGGCTCCTATGGCTACACCTTC	CAWVTGGSYGYTF
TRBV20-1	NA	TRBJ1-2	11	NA	TGCAGTGCTAGGGACAGAAACGGCTACACCTTC	CSARDRNGYTF
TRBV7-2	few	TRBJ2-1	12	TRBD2	TGTGCCAGCAGCTTAGTTGCGGGGGGGCAGTTCTTC	CASSLVAGGQFF
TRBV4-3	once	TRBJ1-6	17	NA	TGCGCCAGCAGCCAAATGAGACATCGATCAAATAATTCACCCCTCCACTTT	CASSQMRHRSNNSPLHF
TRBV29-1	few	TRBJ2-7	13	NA	TGCAGCGTTGGGACTGCCCGGTACTACGAGCAGTACTTC	CSVGTARYYEQYF
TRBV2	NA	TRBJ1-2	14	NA	TGTGCCAGCAGTGATTCCGGGCCTGGCGAAGGCTACACCTTC	CASSDSGPGEGYTF
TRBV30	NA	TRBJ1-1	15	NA	TGTGCCTGGAGTGTACTAGGGGCGATGGGCACTGAAGCTTTCTTT	CAWSVLGAMGTEAFF
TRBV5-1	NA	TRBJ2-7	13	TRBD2	TGCGCCAGCAGCTCCCGGGGGGGCCACGAGCAGTACTTC	CASSSRGGHEQYF
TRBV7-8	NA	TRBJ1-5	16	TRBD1	TGTGCCAGCAGCTCCGGGACAGCGTTAATTATACAGCCCCAGCATTTT	CASSSGTALIIQPQHF
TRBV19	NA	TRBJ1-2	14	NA	TGTGCCACCCGAAACCCGGGGGGGGGAAATGGCTACACCTTC	CATRNPGGGNGYTF
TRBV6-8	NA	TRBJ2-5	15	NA	TGTGCCAGCAGTACCACCGGGACTCCAGAAGAGACCCAGTACTTC	CASSTTGTPEETQYF
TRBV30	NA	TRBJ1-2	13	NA	TGTGCCTGGAGCCTCGGGACTCTAGGGGGCTACACCTTC	CAWSLGTLGGYTF
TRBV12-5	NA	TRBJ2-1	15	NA	TGTGCTAGTGGTGACAGGACTAGCTCCTACAATGAGCAGTTCTTC	CASGDRTSSYNEQFF
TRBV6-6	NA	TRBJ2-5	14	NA	TGTGCCAGCAGCTCCCGGACTTTTCAAGAGACCCAGTACTTC	CASSSRTFQETQYF
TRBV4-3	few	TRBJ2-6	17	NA	TGCGCCAGCAGCCAAGATTTCAGGGCATCTGGGGCCAACGTCCTGACTTTC	CASSQDFRASGANVLTF
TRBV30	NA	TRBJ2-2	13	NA	TGTGCCTGGAGTTTACAGGACACCGGGGAGCTGTTTTTT	CAWSLQDTGELFF
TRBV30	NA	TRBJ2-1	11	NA	TGTGCCTGGAGCGGACTCTCCGAGCAGTTCTTC	CAWSGLSEQFF
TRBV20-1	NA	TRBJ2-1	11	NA	TGCAGTGCTAGTGGCCCTAATGAGCAGTTCTTC	CSASGPNEQFF
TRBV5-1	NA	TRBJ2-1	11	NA	TGCGCCAGCAGGCAATACAATGAGCAGTTCTTC	CASRQYNEQFF
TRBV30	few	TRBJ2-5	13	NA	TGTGCCTGGGGGGCCTTAGACCAAGAGACCCAGTACTTC	CAWGALDQETQYF